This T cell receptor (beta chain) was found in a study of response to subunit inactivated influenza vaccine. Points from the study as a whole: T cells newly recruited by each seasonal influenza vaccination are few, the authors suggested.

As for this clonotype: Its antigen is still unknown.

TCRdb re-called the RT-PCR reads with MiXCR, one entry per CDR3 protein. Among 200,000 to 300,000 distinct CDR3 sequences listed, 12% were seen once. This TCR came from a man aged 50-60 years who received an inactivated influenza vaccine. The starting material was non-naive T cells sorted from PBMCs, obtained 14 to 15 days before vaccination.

CDR3 region: CAISPTSGGDNEQFF. DNA of the CDR3: TGTGCCATCAGCCCGACTAGCGGGGGGGACAATGAGCAGTTCTTC. The chain employs TRBV10-3 and TRBJ2-1; TRBD2 matches 14 bases. The CDR3 runs 15 residues. Losses at the gene ends were 6 bases for V and 5 bases for J; bases not matched to a gene: 3. Germline V lookup: CDR1 ENHRY, CDR2 SYGVKD.